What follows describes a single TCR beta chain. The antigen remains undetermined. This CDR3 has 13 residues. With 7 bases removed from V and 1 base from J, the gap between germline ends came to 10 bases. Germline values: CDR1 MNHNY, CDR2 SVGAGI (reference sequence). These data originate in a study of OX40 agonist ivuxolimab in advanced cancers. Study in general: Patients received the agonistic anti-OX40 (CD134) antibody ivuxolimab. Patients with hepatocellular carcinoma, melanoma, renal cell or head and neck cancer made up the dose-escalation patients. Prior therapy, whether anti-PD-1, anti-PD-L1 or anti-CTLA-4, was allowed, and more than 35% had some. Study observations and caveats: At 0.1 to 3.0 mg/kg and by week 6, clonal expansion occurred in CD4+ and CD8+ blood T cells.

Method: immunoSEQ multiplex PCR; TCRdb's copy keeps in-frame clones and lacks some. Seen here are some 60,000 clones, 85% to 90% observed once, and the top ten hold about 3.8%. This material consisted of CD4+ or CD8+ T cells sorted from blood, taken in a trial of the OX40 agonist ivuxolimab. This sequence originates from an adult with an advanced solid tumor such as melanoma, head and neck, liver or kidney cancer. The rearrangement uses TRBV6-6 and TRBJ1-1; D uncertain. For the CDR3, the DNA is TGTGCCAGCAACGGACGGGGGAACACTGAAGCTTTCTTT. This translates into CASNGRGNTEAFF.